This T cell receptor (beta chain) was recovered during a study of CD8+ T cells in alopecia areata. Whole-study context: Treated patients took oral tofacitinib at 5 to 10 mg twice daily.

Findings of the study overall: Researchers reported that TCR sharing among patients proved less clear than in mice, possibly HLA-linked.

Of note for this clone: Its specificity is not known. The junction does not match germline at one end; this may be a read error.

Punch biopsies of lesional scalp, plus peripheral blood, were taken from alopecia areata patients. It was from PBMCs that CD4+ and CD8+ T cells were sorted. cDNA reverse transcribed from extracted RNA served as the sequencing template. TCRdb's copy holds only in-frame clones and misses some; the assay was immunoSEQ multiplex PCR. The sample lists 150,000 or so clones; about 90% were seen once. This CDR3 region has 12 residues. Germline V lookup: CDR1 SEHNR, CDR2 FQNEAQ (reference sequence). The chain couples TRBV7-9 to TRBJ1-2, with D perhaps TRBD1 (5 bases). The sequence derives from a human donor with alopecia areata. The starting material was CD8+ T cells sorted from blood, obtained at week 0. The CDR3 is CASSLGGTPSCF. The CDR3 region has the DNA TGTGCCAGCAGCTTAGGGGGGACGCCGTCGTGCTTC.